These T cell receptor beta chains were read from a single sample in a study of shared clonotypes between healthy human individuals. Using immunoSEQ multiplex PCR, the repertoire was profiled, and TCRdb retains in-frame clones only, with some absent. The profile shows fewer than 1 million clones, approximately 97% of them singletons. Sequencing input: naive CD8+ T cells sorted from blood. Receptors originate from a man aged 30 to 39 in good health. Both conserved end residues are part of each CDR3. D genes are given only for firm matches. Size is stated for part of the rows, as once, few or many counts, or as a class when the clone is expanded.

v_gene	j_gene	d_gene	abundance	CDR3aa
TRBV4-1	TRBJ1-1	.	.	CASSGSPGTLDLNTEAFF
TRBV27	TRBJ2-7	.	.	CASTRGGFPYEQYF
TRBV9	TRBJ2-7	.	.	CASSVAQGGFEQYF
TRBV7-2	TRBJ1-5	.	.	CASSLDNQPQHF
TRBV2	TRBJ2-3	.	.	CASLSSSTDTQYF
TRBV5-1	TRBJ2-1	TRBD2	once	CASSLGSSGRALYEQFF
TRBV5-1	TRBJ2-1	.	.	CASSLGGWGEQFF
TRBV4-3	TRBJ2-7	.	.	CASSQGPGTASNEQYF
TRBV27	TRBJ2-1	.	.	CASSLGGLALDEQFF
TRBV14	TRBJ2-6	.	.	CASSQGARVKESGANVLTF
TRBV6-1	TRBJ2-1	TRBD2	.	CASSGASGPSPIGQFF
TRBV7-2	TRBJ2-1	.	.	CASSLMGSNEQFF
TRBV29-1	TRBJ2-7	.	.	CSVLGAYEQYF
TRBV28	TRBJ2-1	TRBD2	.	CASSSRGRRGIFDEQFF
TRBV27	TRBJ2-7	.	.	CASSLRGARSYEQYF
TRBV5-6	TRBJ2-7	.	.	CASSLKSSFGNEQYF
TRBV7-6	TRBJ2-2	TRBD1	.	CASSLVGTGDTGELFF
TRBV9	TRBJ2-1	TRBD2	.	CASSVSLAGVNEQFF
TRBV21-1	TRBJ2-1	.	.	CASSNGGTSVFLNEQFF
TRBV28	TRBJ2-5	.	.	CASAKVWGGEETQYF
TRBV9	TRBJ2-5	.	.	CASSETGLQETQYF